These 18 T cell receptor beta chains share one sample of origin, sequenced in a study of blood T cells in healthy people across ages. Combining a sample-barcoded 5' primer with a J-beta primer mix, a second PCR ran for 7 to 11 cycles. Using its own MiXCR run on the 5' RACE reads, TCRdb lists one record per CDR3 protein. Of 1.2 million to 1.5 million distinct CDR3 sequences in the sample, around two fifths were seen once. Sequenced sample: blood. The source is a woman aged 18-29 years in good health.

Only a few counts were recorded for this clonotype. The chain employs TRBV15 and TRBJ1-2; no definite D call. CDR1 LNHNV and CDR2 YYDKDF come from the germline V gene (reference sequence). V shed 2 bases and J shed 8 bases, with 15 bases lying between them. The CDR3 extends over 14 amino acids. The CDR3 coding sequence is TGTGCCACCAGCAGAAGCCGGGCCTCGGAAGGCTACACCTTC. It encodes CATSRSRASEGYTF.

Only a few counts were recorded for this clonotype. V is TRBV18 and J is TRBJ1-2, with D tentatively TRBD1 (6 bases). The V gene's germline CDR1 is KGHSH and CDR2 LQKENI. The V end lost 3 bases, the J end lost 6 bases, and 17 bases lay between the germline ends. The CDR3 loop spans 15 amino acids. The CDR3 reads CASSPSGGSGDGYTF. CDR3 sequence (DNA): TGTGCCAGCTCACCGTCGGGAGGTTCAGGGGATGGCTACACCTTC. Combining the CDR3 with reference TRBV18 and TRBJ1-2 gives the whole variable domain NAGVMQNPRHLVRRRGQEARLRCSPMKGHSHVYWYRQLPEEGLKFMVYLQKENIIDESGMPKERFSAEFPKEGPSILRIQQVVRGDSAAYFCASSPSGGSGDGYTFGSGTRLTVV.

The chain carries TRBV4-1 and TRBJ1-2; D is unresolved. The CDR3 totals 13 residues. Germline-derived CDR1 and CDR2 are MGHRA and YSYEKL. V was cut by 1 base and J by 8 bases, with 11 bases left in between. DNA for the CDR3: TGCGCCAGCAGCCAAGTCACCCTAGGGGGCTACACCTTC. This translates into CASSQVTLGGYTF.

This clonotype was found a few times. The chain joins TRBV21-1 to TRBJ1-5; the table's TRBD1 call for D was not verified on the DNA. TRBV21-1 is recorded as a pseudogene. This CDR3 is 16 amino acids long. CDR3 bases: TGTGCCAGCAGCAGACCGACAGGGGGCCACAATCAGCCCCAGCATTTT. Residues: CASSRPTGGHNQPQHF.

This clonotype was detected only a few times. The chain has TRBV3-1 and TRBJ2-1, with D possibly matching TRBD2 (5 bases). The V and J ends lost 5 bases and 8 bases respectively, with 10 bases between them. Germline CDR1 and CDR2: LGHDT and YNNKEL (reference sequence). The CDR3 has 12 residues. The CDR3 is CASSNLGDEQFF. Here the CDR3 DNA reads TGTGCCAGCAGCAACCTCGGGGATGAGCAGTTCTTC.

The genes are TRBV12-3 or TRBV12-4 and TRBJ2-7; D ambiguous. V shed 1 base and J shed 0 bases, with 13 bases lying between them. This CDR3 spans 16 amino acids. Here the CDR3 reads CASSLGPGSSSYEQYF. The CDR3 DNA is TGTGCCAGCAGTTTAGGTCCGGGCTCAAGCTCCTACGAGCAGTACTTC.

The chain carries TRBV5-1 and TRBJ2-1; TRBD1 is a possible D gene (6 bases). The CDR3 loop spans 14 amino acids. V lost 4 bases and J lost 10, with 18 bases in between. CDR1 and CDR2 from the germline V gene are SGHRS and YFSETQ. The CDR3 DNA follows: TGCGCCAGCAGCCTACTGGACAGTCGAGGGGAGCAGTTCTTC. Its translation: CASSLLDSRGEQFF.

This clonotype has more than one count but fewer than ten. Here the CDR3 reads CASSQIERNTDTQYF. In DNA form, the CDR3 reads TGCGCCAGCAGCCAAATTGAGCGTAACACAGATACGCAGTATTTT. The chain couples TRBV4-1 to TRBJ2-3; D ambiguous. The germline V gene has CDR1 MGHRA and CDR2 YSYEKL. V was cut by 2 bases and J by 2 bases, with 11 bases left in between. The CDR3 extends over 15 amino acids.

On this clonotype: One end of the junction fails to match germline, which may point to a read error. This chain joins TRBV27 and TRBJ2-5; the D gene is possibly TRBD2 (6 bases). CDR3 length: 12 amino acids. The germline CDR1 and CDR2 sequences are MNHEY and SMNVEV (reference sequence). The CDR3 DNA reads as TGTGCCGGCAGTTCAAGCGGGGAGACCCAGTACTTC. It specifies CAGSSSGETQYF.

The rearrangement links TRBV18 to TRBJ2-1, with 7 bases identical to TRBD1. This CDR3 contains 18 residues. Per germline, CDR1 KGHSH and CDR2 LQKENI. V dropped 3 bases and J dropped 4; count of bases not matched to a gene: 15. CDR3 sequence (DNA): TGTGCCAGCTCACCGACAGTGACAGGGACCTTTGGGTACAATGAGCAGTTCTTC. Translated: CASSPTVTGTFGYNEQFF.

This clonotype was observed a handful of times. This sequence joins TRBV5-1 and TRBJ1-2; no firm D call. This CDR3 comprises 14 residues. The V and J ends lost 5 bases and 3 bases respectively, with 14 bases between them. Germline assignment: CDR1 SGHRS and CDR2 YFSETQ. The CDR3 loop reads CASSPRADYYGYTF. In nucleotides, the CDR3 is TGCGCCAGCAGTCCTCGGGCCGACTACTATGGCTACACCTTC.

This clonotype was seen a few times. The chain links TRBV6-1 to TRBJ2-7; D gene ambiguous. The CDR3 extends over 13 amino acids. Germline V gene sequence: CDR1 MNHNS, CDR2 SASEGT. The V and J ends lost 5 bases and 1 base respectively, with 9 bases between them. The CDR3 loop reads CASSTRPSYEQYF. Here the CDR3 DNA reads TGTGCCAGCAGTACCCGTCCGTCCTACGAGCAGTACTTC.

The genes are TRBV7-8 and TRBJ1-4; D not resolved. V gave up 1 base and J gave up 3 bases, with 9 bases separating them. This CDR3 is 15 amino acids long. CDR1 and CDR2 from the germline V gene are SGHVS and FQNEAQ. The CDR3 sequence: CASSLEEIANEKLFF. The DNA for the CDR3 is TGTGCCAGCAGCTTAGAGGAGATTGCTAATGAAAAACTGTTTTTT.

This CDR3 reads CASSGRDRGGPGYNEQFF. CDR3 nucleotide sequence: TGTGCCAGCAGCGGACGGGACAGGGGTGGTCCGGGTTACAATGAGCAGTTCTTC. This chain connects TRBV9 to TRBJ2-1; 10 bases are shared with TRBD1. The length of the CDR3 is 18 residues. The germline gives CDR1 SGDLS, CDR2 YYNGEE. Losses at the gene ends were 3 bases for V and 4 bases for J; bases not matched to a gene: 13. Full variable domain (rest looked up from reference TRBV9 and TRBJ2-1): DSGVTQTPKHLITATGQRVTLRCSPRSGDLSVYWYQQSLDQGLQFLIQYYNGEERAKGNILERFSAQQFPDLHSELNLSSLELGDSALYFCASSGRDRGGPGYNEQFFGPGTRLTVL.

A note on this clonotype: At one of its ends the junction is not consistent with the germline gene, which may arise from a read error. This chain links TRBV2 with TRBJ2-3; 9 positions agree with TRBD1. Germline CDR1 and CDR2: SNHLY and FYNNEI. The CDR3 sequence is 15 residues long. CDR3 nucleotides: TGTGCCAGCAGCGAAGTGGGACAGGGATTGGATACGCAGTATTTT. Encoded protein: CASSEVGQGLDTQYF.

The table lists this clonotype with a count of one. This sequence joins TRBV5-1 and TRBJ2-1, with TRBD2 matching over 10 bases. CDR3 length: 16 residues. Germline V gene sequence: CDR1 SGHRS, CDR2 YFSETQ. V gave up 4 bases and J gave up 2 bases; unmatched junction bases: 6. CDR3 sequence (DNA): TGCGCCAGCAGCAGCGGGACTAGCGAAGCCTACAATGAGCAGTTCTTC. It yields the protein CASSSGTSEAYNEQFF.

In this sample, this clonotype turned up a few times. The chain uses TRBV20-1 and TRBJ2-7, with 9 positions matching TRBD2. Per the germline V gene, CDR1 is DFQATT and CDR2 is SNEGSKA (reference sequence). CDR3 length: 15 residues. The chain's CDR3 is CTTRLAGISSYEQYF. The CDR3 nucleotides read TGCACCACAAGGCTAGCGGGGATCAGCTCCTACGAGCAGTACTTC.

This clonotype has just a few counts. V gene TRBV2 combines with J gene TRBJ2-1; maybe TRBD2 (5 bases). The CDR3 is 15 amino acids. Between the trimmed V and J ends, which lost 7 bases and 9 bases, there was a span of 22 bases. Germline-derived CDR1 and CDR2 are SNHLY and FYNNEI. In DNA form, the CDR3 reads TGTGCCAGCAATAAGGCGACTACCGGAAGGCTTGAGCAGTTCTTC. Protein sequence: CASNKATTGRLEQFF.